The clone carrying this TCR beta chain was found a few times. The antigen is undetermined. The sample originates from a study of CD8 T cells in ankylosing spondylitis. Study results and caveats: What appeared characteristic of ankylosing spondylitis blood was a TCR beta motif of eight highly homologous variants.

Trimming shortened V by 0 bases and J by 4 bases, and 7 bases separated the two germline ends. The CDR3 sequence is 13 residues long. Germline V lookup: CDR1 SGHRS, CDR2 YFSETQ. The authors made TCR beta libraries by quantitative 5'-RACE with molecular barcodes. MiXCR was run by TCRdb on the 5' RACE reads, yielding one entry per CDR3 protein. The data contain 500,000 to 550,000 distinct CDR3 sequences, about an eighth of them singletons. This chain connects TRBV5-1 to TRBJ1-1; D uncertain. The sequencing sample was made of blood, either unsorted or a sorted T cell fraction (not recorded which). The TCR originated in a male donor with ankylosing spondylitis. The CDR3 loop reads CASSLDLITEAFF. The CDR3 DNA reads TGCGCCAGCAGCTTGGACCTTATCACTGAAGCTTTCTTT. Filled out from reference TRBV5-1 and TRBJ1-1, the complete variable domain reads KAGVTQTPRYLIKTRGQQVTLSCSPISGHRSVSWYQQTPGQGLQFLFEYFSETQRNKGNFPGRFSGRQFSNSRSEMNVSTLELGDSALYLCASSLDLITEAFFGQGTRLTVV.